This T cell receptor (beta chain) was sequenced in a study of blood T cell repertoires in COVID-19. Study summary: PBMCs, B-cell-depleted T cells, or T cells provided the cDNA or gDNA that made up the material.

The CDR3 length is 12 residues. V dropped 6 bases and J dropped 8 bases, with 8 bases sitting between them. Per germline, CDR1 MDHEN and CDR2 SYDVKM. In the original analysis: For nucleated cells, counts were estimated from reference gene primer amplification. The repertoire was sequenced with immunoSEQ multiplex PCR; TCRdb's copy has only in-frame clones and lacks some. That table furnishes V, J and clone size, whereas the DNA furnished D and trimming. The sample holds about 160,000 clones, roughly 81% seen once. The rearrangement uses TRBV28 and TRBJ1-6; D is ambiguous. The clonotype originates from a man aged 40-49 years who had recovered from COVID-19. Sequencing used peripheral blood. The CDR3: CASSERDSPLHF. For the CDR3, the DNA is TGTGCCAGCAGCGAGAGGGATTCACCCCTCCACTTT.